These 4 T cell receptor beta chains were all obtained from the same sample, sequenced in a study of shared clonotypes between healthy human individuals. Naive CD8 cells comprised CD45RO-negative, CCR7-positively selected cells, excluding terminally differentiated effector memory CD45RA+ cells. Libraries were prepared by immunoSEQ multiplex PCR; TCRdb keeps only in-frame clonotypes and omits some of them. The data contain about 2.1 million clones, about 94% of them singletons. The specimen sequenced was naive CD8+ T cells from PBMCs. Receptors originate from a man aged 18 to 35 in good health. Some clones in this sample may be carry-over from other donors' samples.

The gene calls are TRBV7-8 and TRBJ2-1; TRBD1 aligns across 8 bases. The V segment lost 4 bases and the J segment 6 bases; nucleotides outside the gene matches: 11. The germline gives CDR1 SGHVS, CDR2 FQNEAQ. This CDR3 region has 16 residues. The CDR3 sequence: CASSSRTGRLGNEQFF. For the CDR3, the DNA is TGTGCCAGCAGCTCGAGGACAGGGAGACTAGGCAATGAGCAGTTCTTC.

In this sample, this clone turned up once. The V call is TRBV5-1, the J call TRBJ2-4, with 8 bases that match TRBD2. The CDR3 is made up of 16 amino acids. V shed 3 bases and J 9 bases; nucleotides not matched to a gene: 14. The V gene's germline CDR1 is SGHRS and CDR2 YFSETQ. CDR3 nucleotide sequence: TGCGCCAGCAGCTCAGACTGGGTGAGCGGGAGAGTCATTCAGTACTTC. This translates into CASSSDWVSGRVIQYF.

This clone was counted a single time. The genes are TRBV10-3 and TRBJ1-2; the D gene is possibly TRBD1 (6 bases). The germline V gene has CDR1 ENHRY and CDR2 SYGVKD. V shed 0 bases and J shed 4 bases, with 15 bases lying between them. The CDR3 spans 16 residues. The CDR3 DNA follows: TGTGCCATCAGTGAGTCGACGCAGGGGAAGTTCTATGGCTACACCTTC. This translates into CAISESTQGKFYGYTF.

The chain combines TRBV5-6 with TRBJ2-7, with 8 bases lining up with TRBD1. Germline values: CDR1 SGHDT, CDR2 YYEEEE. This CDR3 region has 11 residues. The ends lost 7 bases at V and 6 bases at J; junction bases unmatched: 3. The CDR3 DNA is TGTGCCAGCGGAACAGGGGGCGAGCAGTACTTC. Its protein is CASGTGGEQYF.